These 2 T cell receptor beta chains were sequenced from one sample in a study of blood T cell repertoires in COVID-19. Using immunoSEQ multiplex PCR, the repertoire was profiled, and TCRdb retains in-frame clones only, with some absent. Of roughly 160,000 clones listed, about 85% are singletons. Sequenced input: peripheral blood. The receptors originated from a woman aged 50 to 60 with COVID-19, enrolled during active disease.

The CDR3 region is CATSDPGLAEFNEQFF. CDR3 DNA sequence: TGTGCCACCAGTGATCCGGGACTAGCGGAGTTCAATGAGCAGTTCTTC. The chain combines TRBV24-1 with TRBJ2-1; 11 bases line up with TRBD2. The CDR3 extends over 16 amino acids. Germline CDR1 KGHDR, CDR2 SFDVKD. Trimming removed 3 bases from V and 6 bases from J; junction bases left unmatched: 6.

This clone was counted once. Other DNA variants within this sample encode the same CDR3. DNA for the CDR3: TGTGCCAGTAGTAGGAGCGGGGGTAACACAGATACGCAGTATTTT. This codes for CASSRSGGNTDTQYF. The V gene is TRBV19, the J gene TRBJ2-3; 8 positions match TRBD2. Germline CDR1 and CDR2: LNHDA and SQIVND (reference sequence). V shed 4 bases, J shed 2 bases, and the junction held 5 bases outside the gene matches. The CDR3 contains 15 residues.